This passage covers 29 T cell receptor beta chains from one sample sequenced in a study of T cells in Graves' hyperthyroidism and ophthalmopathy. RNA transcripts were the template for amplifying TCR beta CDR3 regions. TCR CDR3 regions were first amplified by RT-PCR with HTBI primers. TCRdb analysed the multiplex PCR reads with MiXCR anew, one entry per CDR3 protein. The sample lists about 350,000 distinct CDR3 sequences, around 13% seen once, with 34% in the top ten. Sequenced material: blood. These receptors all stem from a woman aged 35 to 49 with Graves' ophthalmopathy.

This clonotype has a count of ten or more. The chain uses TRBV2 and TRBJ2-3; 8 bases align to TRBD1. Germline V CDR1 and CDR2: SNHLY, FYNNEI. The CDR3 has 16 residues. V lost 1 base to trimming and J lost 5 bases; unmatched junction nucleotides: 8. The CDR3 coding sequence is TGTGCCAGCAGTGAAGTTGGGGCAGGGGGCCAAGATACGCAGTATTTT. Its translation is CASSEVGAGGQDTQYF.

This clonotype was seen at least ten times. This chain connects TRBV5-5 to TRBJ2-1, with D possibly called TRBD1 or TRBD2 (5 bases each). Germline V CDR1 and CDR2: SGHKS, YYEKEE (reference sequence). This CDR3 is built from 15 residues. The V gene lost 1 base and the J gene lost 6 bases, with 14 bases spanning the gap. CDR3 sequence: CASSLPPGLSNEQFF. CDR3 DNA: TGTGCCAGCAGCTTGCCGCCGGGGCTGAGCAATGAGCAGTTCTTC.

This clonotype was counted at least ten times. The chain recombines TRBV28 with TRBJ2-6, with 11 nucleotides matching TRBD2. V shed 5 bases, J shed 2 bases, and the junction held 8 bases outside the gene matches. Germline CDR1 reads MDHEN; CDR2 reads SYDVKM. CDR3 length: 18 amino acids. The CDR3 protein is CASSPRSGRATGANVLTF. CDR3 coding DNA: TGTGCCAGCAGTCCACGTAGCGGGAGGGCCACTGGGGCCAACGTCCTGACTTTC. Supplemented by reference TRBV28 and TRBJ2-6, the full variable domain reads DVKVTQSSRYLVKRTGEKVFLECVQDMDHENMFWYRQDPGLGLRLIYFSYDVKMKEKGDIPEGYSVSREKKERFSLILESASTNQTSMYLCASSPRSGRATGANVLTFGAGSRLTVL.

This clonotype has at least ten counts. The CDR3 region is CASSLLRRFGEKLFF. DNA for the CDR3: TGTGCCAGCAGTTTATTAAGGCGGTTCGGTGAAAAACTGTTTTTT. The chain is built from TRBV28 and TRBJ1-4; D is ambiguous. The CDR3 has 15 amino acids. V was shortened by 1 base and J by 7 bases, with 13 bases between the two germline ends. Germline assignment: CDR1 MDHEN and CDR2 SYDVKM. The whole variable domain, filled in from reference TRBV28 and TRBJ1-4, reads DVKVTQSSRYLVKRTGEKVFLECVQDMDHENMFWYRQDPGLGLRLIYFSYDVKMKEKGDIPEGYSVSREKKERFSLILESASTNQTSMYLCASSLLRRFGEKLFFGSGTQLSVL.

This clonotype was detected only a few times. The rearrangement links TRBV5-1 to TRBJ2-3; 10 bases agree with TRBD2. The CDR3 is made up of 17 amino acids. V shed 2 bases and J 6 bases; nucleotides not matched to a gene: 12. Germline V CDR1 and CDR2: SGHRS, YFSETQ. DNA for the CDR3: TGCGCCAGCAGCTTCTTTAGCGGGGGGCTTTCCAGCGATACGCAGTATTTT. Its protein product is CASSFFSGGLSSDTQYF. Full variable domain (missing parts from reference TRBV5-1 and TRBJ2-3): KAGVTQTPRYLIKTRGQQVTLSCSPISGHRSVSWYQQTPGQGLQFLFEYFSETQRNKGNFPGRFSGRQFSNSRSEMNVSTLELGDSALYLCASSFFSGGLSSDTQYFGPGTRLTVL.

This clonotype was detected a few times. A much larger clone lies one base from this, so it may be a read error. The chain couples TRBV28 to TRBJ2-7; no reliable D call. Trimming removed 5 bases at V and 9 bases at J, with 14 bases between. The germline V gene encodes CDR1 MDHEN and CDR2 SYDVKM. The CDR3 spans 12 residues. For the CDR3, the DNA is TGTGCCAGCAGTATAAAAGGCAACGTGCAGTACTTC. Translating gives CASSIKGNVQYF.

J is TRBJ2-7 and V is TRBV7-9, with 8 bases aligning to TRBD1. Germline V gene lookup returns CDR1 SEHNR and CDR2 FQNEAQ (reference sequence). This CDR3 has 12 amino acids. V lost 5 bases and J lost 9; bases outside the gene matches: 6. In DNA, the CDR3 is TGTGCCAGCAGCAACACAGGGGGGCCGCAGTACTTC. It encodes CASSNTGGPQYF.

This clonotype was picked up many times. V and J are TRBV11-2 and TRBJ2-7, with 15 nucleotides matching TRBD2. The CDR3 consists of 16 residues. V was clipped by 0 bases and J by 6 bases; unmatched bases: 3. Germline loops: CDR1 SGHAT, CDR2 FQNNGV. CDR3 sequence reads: CASSLEGLAGGGEQYF. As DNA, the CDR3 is TGTGCCAGCAGCTTAGAGGGACTAGCGGGAGGTGGCGAGCAGTACTTC.

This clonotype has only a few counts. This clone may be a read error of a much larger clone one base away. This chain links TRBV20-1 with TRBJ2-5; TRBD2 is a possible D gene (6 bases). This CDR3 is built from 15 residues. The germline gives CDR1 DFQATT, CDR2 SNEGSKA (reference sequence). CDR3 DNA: TGCAGTGCTATTTCTTTTCGGGGGTACCAAGAGGCCCAGTACTTC. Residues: CSAISFRGYQEAQYF.

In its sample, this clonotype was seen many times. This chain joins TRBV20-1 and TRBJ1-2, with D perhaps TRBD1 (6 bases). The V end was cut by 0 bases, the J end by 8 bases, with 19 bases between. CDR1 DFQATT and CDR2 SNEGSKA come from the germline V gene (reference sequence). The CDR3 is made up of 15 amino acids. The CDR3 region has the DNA TGCAGTGCTAGAGATCCATCTCTTGGGGGCAGGGGCTACACCTTC. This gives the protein CSARDPSLGGRGYTF.

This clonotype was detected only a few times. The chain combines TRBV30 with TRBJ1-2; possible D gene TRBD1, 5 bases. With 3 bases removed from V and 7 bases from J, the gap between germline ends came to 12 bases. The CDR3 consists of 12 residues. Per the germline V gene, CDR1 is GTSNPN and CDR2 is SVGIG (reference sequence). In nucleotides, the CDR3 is TGTGCCTGGAGCCTGTGGGGCCGTGGCTACACCTTC. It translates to CAWSLWGRGYTF.

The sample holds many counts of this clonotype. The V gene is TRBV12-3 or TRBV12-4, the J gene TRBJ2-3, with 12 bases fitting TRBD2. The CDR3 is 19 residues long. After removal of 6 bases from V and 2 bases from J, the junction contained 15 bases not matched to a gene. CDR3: CASSPVATSGSFYTDTQYF. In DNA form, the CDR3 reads TGTGCCAGCAGCCCCGTTGCGACTAGCGGGAGCTTTTACACAGATACGCAGTATTTT.

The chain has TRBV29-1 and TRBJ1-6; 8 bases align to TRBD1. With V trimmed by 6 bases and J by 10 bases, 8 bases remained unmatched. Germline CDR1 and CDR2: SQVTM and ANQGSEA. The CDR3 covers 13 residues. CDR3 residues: CSVATGASSPLHF. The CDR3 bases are TGCAGCGTCGCGACAGGGGCCAGCTCACCCCTCCACTTT. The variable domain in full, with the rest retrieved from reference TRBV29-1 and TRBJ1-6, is SAVISQKPSRDICQRGTSLTIQCQVDSQVTMMFWYRQQPGQSLTLIATANQGSEATYESGFVIDKFPISRPNLTFSTLTVSNMSPEDSSIYLCSVATGASSPLHFGNGTRLTVT.

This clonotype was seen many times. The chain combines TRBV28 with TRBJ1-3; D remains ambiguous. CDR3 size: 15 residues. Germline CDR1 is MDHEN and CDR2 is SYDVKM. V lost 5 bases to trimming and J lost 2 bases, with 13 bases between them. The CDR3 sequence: CASSIRTSAGNTIYF. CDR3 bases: TGTGCCAGCAGTATACGGACTTCTGCTGGAAACACCATATATTTT.

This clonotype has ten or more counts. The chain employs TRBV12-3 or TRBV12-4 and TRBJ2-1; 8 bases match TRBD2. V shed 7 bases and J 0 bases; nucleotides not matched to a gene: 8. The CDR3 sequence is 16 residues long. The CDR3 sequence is CASTQSGGGSYNEQFF. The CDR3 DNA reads TGTGCCAGCACCCAATCGGGGGGGGGCTCCTACAATGAGCAGTTCTTC.

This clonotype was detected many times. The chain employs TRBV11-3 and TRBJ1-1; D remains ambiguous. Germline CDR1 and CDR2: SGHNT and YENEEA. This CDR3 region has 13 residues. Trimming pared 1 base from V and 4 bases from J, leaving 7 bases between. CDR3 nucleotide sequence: TGTGCCAGCAGCTTAGTATCCATCACTGAAGCTTTCTTT. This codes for CASSLVSITEAFF.

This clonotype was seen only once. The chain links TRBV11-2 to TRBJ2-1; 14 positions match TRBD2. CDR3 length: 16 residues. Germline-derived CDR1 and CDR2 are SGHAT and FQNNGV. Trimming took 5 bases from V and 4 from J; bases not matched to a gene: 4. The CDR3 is CASSRTSGRYYNEQFF. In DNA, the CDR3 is TGTGCCAGCAGCCGGACTAGCGGGAGGTATTACAATGAGCAGTTCTTC. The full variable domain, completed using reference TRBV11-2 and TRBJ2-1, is EAGVAQSPRYKIIEKRQSVAFWCNPISGHATLYWYQQILGQGPKLLIQFQNNGVVDDSQLPKDRFSAERLKGVDSTLKIQPAKLEDSAVYLCASSRTSGRYYNEQFFGPGTRLTVL.

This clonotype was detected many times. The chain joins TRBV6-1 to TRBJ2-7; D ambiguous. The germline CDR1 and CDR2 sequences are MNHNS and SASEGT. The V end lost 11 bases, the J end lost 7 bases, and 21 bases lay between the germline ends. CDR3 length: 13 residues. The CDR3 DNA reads TGTGCCGACACCGACTTAGAGCTAGGGGAGCAGTACTTC. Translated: CADTDLELGEQYF.

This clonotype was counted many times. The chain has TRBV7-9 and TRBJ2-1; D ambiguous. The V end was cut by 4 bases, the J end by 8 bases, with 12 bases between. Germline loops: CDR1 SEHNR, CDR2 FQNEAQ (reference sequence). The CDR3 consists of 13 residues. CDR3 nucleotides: TGTGCCAGCAGCTCGAGTACCAGCGATGAGCAGTTCTTC. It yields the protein CASSSSTSDEQFF.

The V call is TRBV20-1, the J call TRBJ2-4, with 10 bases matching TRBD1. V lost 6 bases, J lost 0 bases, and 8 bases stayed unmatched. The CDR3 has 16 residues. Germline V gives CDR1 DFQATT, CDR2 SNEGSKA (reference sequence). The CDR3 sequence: CSAGGDRGLAKNIQYF. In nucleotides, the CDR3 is TGCAGTGCGGGGGGGGACAGGGGATTAGCCAAAAACATTCAGTACTTC.

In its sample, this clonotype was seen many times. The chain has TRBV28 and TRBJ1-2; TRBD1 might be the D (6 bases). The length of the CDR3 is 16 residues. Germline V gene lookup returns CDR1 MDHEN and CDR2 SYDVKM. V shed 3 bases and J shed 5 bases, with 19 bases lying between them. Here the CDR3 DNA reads TGTGCCAGCAGTTTTTCAGGGGCCCTTAAGACTTATGGCTACACCTTC. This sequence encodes CASSFSGALKTYGYTF.

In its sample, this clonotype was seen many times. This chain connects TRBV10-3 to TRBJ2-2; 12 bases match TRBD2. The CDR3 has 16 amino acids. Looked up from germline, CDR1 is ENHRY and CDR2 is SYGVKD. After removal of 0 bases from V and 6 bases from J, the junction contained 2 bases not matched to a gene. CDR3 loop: CAISESRLAGAGELFF. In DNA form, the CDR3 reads TGTGCCATCAGTGAGTCGCGACTAGCGGGAGCCGGGGAGCTGTTTTTT.

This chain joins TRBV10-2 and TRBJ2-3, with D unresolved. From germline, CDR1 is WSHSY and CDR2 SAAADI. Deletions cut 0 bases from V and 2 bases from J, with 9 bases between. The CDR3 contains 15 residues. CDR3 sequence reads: CASSESGRNTDTQYF. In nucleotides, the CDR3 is TGCGCCAGCAGTGAGTCGGGCAGAAACACAGATACGCAGTATTTT.

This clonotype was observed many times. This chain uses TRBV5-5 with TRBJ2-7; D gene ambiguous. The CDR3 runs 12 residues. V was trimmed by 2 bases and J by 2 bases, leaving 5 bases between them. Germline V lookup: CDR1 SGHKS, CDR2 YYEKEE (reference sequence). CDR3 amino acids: CASSFEAYEQYF. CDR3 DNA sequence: TGTGCCAGCAGCTTTGAGGCCTACGAGCAGTACTTC.

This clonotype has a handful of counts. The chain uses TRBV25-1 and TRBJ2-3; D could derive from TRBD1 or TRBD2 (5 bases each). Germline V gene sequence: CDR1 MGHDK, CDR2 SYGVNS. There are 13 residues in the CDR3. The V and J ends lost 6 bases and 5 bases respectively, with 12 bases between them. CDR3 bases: TGTGCCAGCAGGTCCGGGACCCGAGATACGCAGTATTTT. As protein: CASRSGTRDTQYF.

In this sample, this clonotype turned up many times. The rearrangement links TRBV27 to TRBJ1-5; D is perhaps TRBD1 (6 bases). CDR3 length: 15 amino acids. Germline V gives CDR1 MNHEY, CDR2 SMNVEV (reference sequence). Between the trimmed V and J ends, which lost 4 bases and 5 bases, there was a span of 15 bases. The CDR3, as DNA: TGTGCCAGCAGTTCGGGACTGTGGGGGCATCAGCCCCAGCATTTT. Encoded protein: CASSSGLWGHQPQHF.

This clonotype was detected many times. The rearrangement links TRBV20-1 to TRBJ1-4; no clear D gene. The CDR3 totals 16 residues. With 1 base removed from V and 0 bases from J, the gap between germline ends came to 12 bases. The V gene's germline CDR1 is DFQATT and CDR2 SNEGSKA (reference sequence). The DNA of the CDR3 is TGCAGTGCTAGAGCCCTCGGGAAGGCAACTAATGAAAAACTGTTTTTT. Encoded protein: CSARALGKATNEKLFF.

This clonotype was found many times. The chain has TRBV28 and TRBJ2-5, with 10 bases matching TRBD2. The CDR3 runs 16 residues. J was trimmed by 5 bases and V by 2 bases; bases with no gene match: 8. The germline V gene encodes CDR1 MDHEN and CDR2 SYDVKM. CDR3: CASSLLTSGSGETQYF. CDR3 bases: TGTGCCAGCAGTTTACTGACTAGCGGGTCCGGGGAGACCCAGTACTTC.

CDR3 nucleotide sequence: TGTGCCATCCGGGTGGAGGGAGAAGAGACCCAGTACTTC. It yields the protein CAIRVEGEETQYF. The genes are TRBV10-3 and TRBJ2-5; D might be TRBD2 (6 bases). The V and J ends lost 8 bases and 3 bases respectively, with 13 bases between them. This CDR3 spans 13 amino acids. Germline V lookup: CDR1 ENHRY, CDR2 SYGVKD.